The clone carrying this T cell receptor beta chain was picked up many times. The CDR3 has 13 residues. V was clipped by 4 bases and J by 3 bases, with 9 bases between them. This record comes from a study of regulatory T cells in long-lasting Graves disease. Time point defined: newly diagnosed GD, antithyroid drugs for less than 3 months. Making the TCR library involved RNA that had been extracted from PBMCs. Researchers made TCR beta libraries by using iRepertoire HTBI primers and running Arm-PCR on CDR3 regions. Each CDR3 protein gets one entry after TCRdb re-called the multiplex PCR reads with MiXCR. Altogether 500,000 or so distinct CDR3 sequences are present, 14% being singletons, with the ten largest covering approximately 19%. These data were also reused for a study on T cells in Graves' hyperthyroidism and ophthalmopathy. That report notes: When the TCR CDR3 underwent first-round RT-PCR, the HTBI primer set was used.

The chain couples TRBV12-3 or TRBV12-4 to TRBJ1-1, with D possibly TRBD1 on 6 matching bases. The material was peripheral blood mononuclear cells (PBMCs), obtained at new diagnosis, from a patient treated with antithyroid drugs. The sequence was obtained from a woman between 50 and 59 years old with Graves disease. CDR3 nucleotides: TGTGCCAGCAGTTCCACAGGGTACACTGAAGCTTTCTTT. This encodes CASSSTGYTEAFF.